A single TCR beta chain is shown here with its context. Trimming at V came to 4 bases and at J to 6 bases, leaving 16 bases not matched to a gene. Germline lookup yields CDR1 SGHVS and CDR2 FQNEAQ. The CDR3 consists of 17 residues. These data belong to a study of T cell responses to AZD1222 COVID-19 vaccine. Sequencing was performed with immunoSEQ multiplex PCR; in TCRdb, only in-frame clones are kept and a portion is missing. In the table there are about 170,000 clones, around 87% of which are singletons. The rearrangement links TRBV7-8 to TRBJ1-2; 8 nucleotides line up with TRBD1. This TCR derives from an adult in good health. The specimen was peripheral blood, collected on day 0 of AZD1222 vaccination. The DNA of the CDR3 is TGTGCCAGCAGCTCGCCGGGACAGGCCCTCCGGAGCCATGGCTACACCTTC. It is translated as CASSSPGQALRSHGYTF.